These 6 T cell receptor beta chains were all obtained from the same sample, sequenced in a study of early stage breast cancer tumors. Here immunoSEQ multiplex PCR was the method, and the copy in TCRdb shows in-frame clones only, minus some. The sample has 45,000 to 60,000 clones; around 83% are singletons. Input material: blood. Source of these receptors: a person aged 45 to 59 with breast cancer.

V and J are TRBV5-1 and TRBJ2-5; 7 bases fit TRBD2. The length of the CDR3 is 15 residues. After removal of 0 bases from V and 5 bases from J, the junction contained 7 bases not matched to a gene. Germline CDR1 SGHRS, CDR2 YFSETQ. This CDR3 reads CASSLAGNGRETQYF. The CDR3 region has the DNA TGCGCCAGCAGCTTGGCCGGGAACGGGAGGGAGACCCAGTACTTC.

Comments on this clone: One junction end disagrees with the germline gene, perhaps due to a read error. The CDR3 nucleotides read TGTGCCAGTAATCGGGCAGAGAGCAGTCAGCCCCAGCATTTT. Protein product: CASNRAESSQPQHF. The gene calls are TRBV19 and TRBJ1-5; D is undetermined. Germline-derived CDR1 and CDR2 are LNHDA and SQIVND (reference sequence). This CDR3 region has 14 residues. The variable domain in full, with the rest retrieved from reference TRBV19 and TRBJ1-5, is DGGITQSPKYLFRKEGQNVTLSCEQNLNHDAMYWYRQDPGQGLRLIYYSQIVNDFQKGDIAEGYSVSREKKESFPLTVTSAQKNPTAFYLCASNRAESSQPQHFGDGTRLSIL.

The J gene is TRBJ2-2, the V gene TRBV4-3, with 10 bases that match TRBD2. V gave up 3 bases and J gave up 1 base; unmatched junction bases: 2. From germline, CDR1 is LGHNA and CDR2 YSLEER. This CDR3 has 16 amino acids. In DNA form, the CDR3 reads TGCGCCAGCAGCCATAGACTAGCGGGGAACACCGGGGAGCTGTTTTTT. This translates into CASSHRLAGNTGELFF.

This chain links TRBV7-2 with TRBJ2-6; D is undetermined. The V and J ends lost 3 bases and 2 bases respectively, with 2 bases between them. The CDR3 contains 13 residues. Germline loops: CDR1 SGHTA, CDR2 FQGNSA. CDR3 bases: TGTGCCAGCAGCTTCCCTGGGGCCAACGTCCTGACTTTC. This encodes CASSFPGANVLTF.

For the CDR3, the DNA is TGTGCCAGCAGTCGCGGGTGGGAGACCCAGTACTTC. Its translation: CASSRGWETQYF. V usage is TRBV5-8 and J usage is TRBJ2-5, with a weak D call TRBD2 (5 bases). The germline CDR1 and CDR2 sequences are SGHTS and YDEGEE. The germline V and J ends were trimmed by 5 bases and 5 bases, with 10 bases remaining between them. The CDR3 runs to 12 residues.

This chain joins TRBV6-5 and TRBJ1-6; D is unresolved. The CDR3 runs 14 residues. Trimming cost V 2 bases and J 6 bases, with 8 bases left between them. The germline gives CDR1 MNHEY, CDR2 SVGAGI. CDR3 amino acids: CASSYGRRNSPLHF. For the CDR3, the DNA is TGTGCCAGCAGTTACGGCAGGCGTAATTCACCCCTCCACTTT.